Sequencing of this TCR beta chain was carried out in a study of blood T cell dynamics during melanoma immunotherapy. On this clone itself: Its specificity is unknown.

This CDR3 contains 16 residues. V shed 0 bases and J 0 bases; nucleotides not matched to a gene: 2. CDR1 and CDR2 from the germline V gene are MNHEY and SMNVEV (reference sequence). Overall study findings and caveats: Whether repertoire-driving clones were melanoma-specific could not be determined.

TCRdb's table, derived via immunoSEQ multiplex PCR, lists solely in-frame clones and lacks some. Here the sample spans approximately 28,000 clones, roughly 83% being singletons. Time point meaning: week 3, after first cycle of checkpoint inhibitor. Samples come from before therapy and from week 3 after the first blockade cycle. At 12 weeks after first infusion, RECIST 1.1 defined response for most patients. Patients had no prior systemic cancer treatment, immunosuppressants or other active cancers. The sequenced sample was blood, obtained from a patient treated with checkpoint blockade. The TCR comes from a human donor with melanoma. The gene calls are TRBV27 and TRBJ2-1; 7 bases are shared with TRBD2. The CDR3 nucleotides are TGTGCCAGCAGTTTATCCCTAGCGGCCTCCTACAATGAGCAGTTCTTC. Translating it yields CASSLSLAASYNEQFF.